This entry lists 18 T cell receptor beta chains sequenced from one sample in a study of beta chain features in type 1 diabetes. The study reverse transcribed the entire isolated RNA, so it sequenced expressed TCRB transcripts. Profiling relied on immunoSEQ multiplex PCR, and the TCRdb table lists in-frame clones only, not all of them. The sample records approximately 330,000 clones, 9.5% to 11% being singletons. Sequencing used naive CD4+ T cells from blood. The receptor source for this set is a woman aged 25 to 39 in good health.

This clone occurred a few times. The chain recombines TRBV11-2 with TRBJ2-5; the match to TRBD1 covers 8 bases. The J segment lost 2 bases and the V segment lost 1 base, leaving 6 bases of the junction unmatched. CDR1 is SGHAT and CDR2 is FQNNGV in the germline V gene. The CDR3 has 16 amino acids. The CDR3 DNA is TGTGCCAGCAGCTTAGCGGGAACAGGGGGTCAAGAGACCCAGTACTTC. Its translation: CASSLAGTGGQETQYF. The whole variable domain, remainder taken from reference TRBV11-2 and TRBJ2-5, is EAGVAQSPRYKIIEKRQSVAFWCNPISGHATLYWYQQILGQGPKLLIQFQNNGVVDDSQLPKDRFSAERLKGVDSTLKIQPAKLEDSAVYLCASSLAGTGGQETQYFGPGTRLLVL.

This clone has more than one count but fewer than ten. The CDR3 bases are TGTGCCAGCAGTGCACCTGGACAGGGGGCGGGCATTCAGTACTTC. This gives the protein CASSAPGQGAGIQYF. This chain links TRBV2 with TRBJ2-4; TRBD1 agrees at 11 bases. This CDR3 has 15 residues. Germline CDR1 reads SNHLY; CDR2 reads FYNNEI. Losses at the gene ends were 4 bases for V and 9 bases for J; bases not matched to a gene: 8.

A few counts support this clone. V is TRBV15 and J is TRBJ1-4; a possible D gene is TRBD1 (5 bases). V dropped 0 bases and J dropped 8 bases, with 7 bases sitting between them. The CDR3 runs to 13 residues. Germline CDR1 LNHNV, CDR2 YYDKDF (reference sequence). The CDR3 is CATSRERGEKLFF. CDR3 sequence (DNA): TGTGCCACCAGCAGAGAGCGGGGGGAAAAACTGTTTTTT.

This clone came up a few times. The chain uses TRBV30 and TRBJ2-1, with TRBD2 matching over 10 bases. The trim removed 6 bases at V and 6 bases at J, leaving 8 bases unmatched. Germline CDR1 GTSNPN, CDR2 SVGIG (reference sequence). The CDR3 sequence is 14 residues long. In DNA, the CDR3 is TGTGCCTGCGGGGCTAGCGGGAGTATCAATGAGCAGTTCTTC. It is translated as CACGASGSINEQFF.

This clone has only a few counts. The chain links TRBV7-9 to TRBJ2-7, with D tentatively TRBD2 (5 bases). This CDR3 has 14 residues. Germline-derived CDR1 and CDR2 are SEHNR and FQNEAQ (reference sequence). Between the trimmed V and J ends, which lost 1 base and 0 bases, there was a span of 7 bases. The DNA of the CDR3 is TGTGCCAGCAGCTTAGGGGAGATCTCCTACGAGCAGTACTTC. It yields the protein CASSLGEISYEQYF.

The gene calls are TRBV18 and TRBJ2-5; possible D gene TRBD1, 5 bases. Between the trimmed V and J ends, which lost 1 base and 2 bases, there was a span of 8 bases. Germline CDR1 reads KGHSH; CDR2 reads LQKENI. The CDR3 is 14 residues long. CDR3 bases: TGTGCCAGCTCACCACGGTCAGGGCAAGAGACCCAGTACTTC. It codes for CASSPRSGQETQYF. Supplemented by reference TRBV18 and TRBJ2-5, the full variable domain reads NAGVMQNPRHLVRRRGQEARLRCSPMKGHSHVYWYRQLPEEGLKFMVYLQKENIIDESGMPKERFSAEFPKEGPSILRIQQVVRGDSAAYFCASSPRSGQETQYFGPGTRLLVL.

This clone has a handful of counts. The V and J genes are TRBV15 and TRBJ1-1; 9 nucleotides align to TRBD1. V was clipped by 3 bases and J by 4 bases; unmatched bases: 6. The CDR3 length is 15 residues. The germline CDR1 and CDR2 sequences are LNHNV and YYDKDF (reference sequence). CDR3 coding DNA: TGTGCCACCAGCAGCGGACAGGGGATTGGCACTGAAGCTTTCTTT. Protein: CATSSGQGIGTEAFF.

The chain joins TRBV7-9 to TRBJ2-2; 9 bases line up with TRBD2. V lost 1 base to trimming and J lost 5 bases; unmatched junction nucleotides: 8. Germline CDR1 SEHNR, CDR2 FQNEAQ (reference sequence). The CDR3 extends over 17 amino acids. As DNA, the CDR3 is TGTGCCAGCAGCTTAGTAGGGCTAGCGGGACGGACCGGGGAGCTGTTTTTT. It encodes CASSLVGLAGRTGELFF.

The genes are TRBV15 and TRBJ1-4; 7 bases are shared with TRBD1. The J segment lost 0 bases and the V segment lost 6 bases, leaving 7 bases of the junction unmatched. CDR3 size: 16 residues. Germline CDR1 LNHNV, CDR2 YYDKDF (reference sequence). The CDR3 sequence is CATRLTGTATNEKLFF. The CDR3 nucleotides read TGTGCCACCAGGCTAACCGGGACAGCAACTAATGAAAAACTGTTTTTT.

This clone was counted a few times. The chain has TRBV5-4 and TRBJ2-1; tentatively, D is TRBD2 (6 bases). Between the trimmed V and J ends, which lost 5 bases and 2 bases, there was a span of 14 bases. There are 15 residues in the CDR3. CDR1 and CDR2 from the germline V gene are SGHNT and YYREEE (reference sequence). The CDR3, as DNA: TGTGCCAGCAGTGGGGGGACGTCAGCCTACAATGAGCAGTTCTTC. Its protein is CASSGGTSAYNEQFF.

The chain combines TRBV28 with TRBJ2-7; TRBD2 aligns across 7 bases. CDR1 is MDHEN, CDR2 SYDVKM, per germline. CDR3 length: 14 amino acids. J was trimmed by 5 bases and V by 2 bases; bases with no gene match: 6. As DNA, the CDR3 is TGTGCCAGCAGTTTAGGGGGAGGGCCACACGAGCAGTACTTC. It translates to CASSLGGGPHEQYF.

This clone has only a few counts. The rearrangement uses TRBV23-1 and TRBJ2-7; TRBD1 is a possible D gene (6 bases). TRBV23-1 is recorded as an ORF, its role being uncertain. The CDR3 totals 14 residues. The germline V and J ends were trimmed by 7 bases and 5 bases, with 18 bases remaining between them. The CDR3 reads CASISADQGNEQYF. The CDR3 DNA is TGCGCCAGCATTAGTGCGGATCAGGGGAACGAGCAGTACTTC.

This clone came up a few times. This chain links TRBV7-2 with TRBJ2-1; D gene ambiguous. Germline V gene data show CDR1 as SGHTA and CDR2 as FQGNSA. With 3 bases removed from V and 2 bases from J, the gap between germline ends came to 11 bases. The CDR3 has 15 amino acids. Written as DNA, the CDR3 is TGTGCCAGCAGCTTGCGCGGCGGAACCTACAATGAGCAGTTCTTC. It translates to CASSLRGGTYNEQFF.

The sample holds a few counts of this clone. The chain links TRBV11-2 to TRBJ1-2, with D possibly TRBD1 on 6 matching bases. CDR3 length: 15 residues. V was shortened by 5 bases and J by 3 bases, with 16 bases between the two germline ends. Germline CDR1 reads SGHAT; CDR2 reads FQNNGV. This CDR3 reads CASSPRQAGDYGYTF. The CDR3 coding sequence is TGTGCCAGCAGCCCCCGACAGGCTGGGGACTATGGCTACACCTTC.

V is TRBV5-6 and J is TRBJ2-7, with TRBD1 matching 8 bases. Losses at the gene ends were 4 bases for V and 5 bases for J; bases not matched to a gene: 11. The CDR3 loop spans 15 amino acids. Germline CDR1 SGHDT, CDR2 YYEEEE. The CDR3 coding sequence is TGTGCCAGCAGCAAAACGGACAGGGTCTTCAACGAGCAGTACTTC. Protein product: CASSKTDRVFNEQYF.

V usage is TRBV27 and J usage is TRBJ1-1; 8 positions match TRBD1. CDR3 length: 14 amino acids. In germline, CDR1 is MNHEY, CDR2 SMNVEV (reference sequence). Losses at the gene ends were 7 bases for V and 11 bases for J; bases not matched to a gene: 15. The CDR3 spells CASTQKATGGLAFF. As DNA, the CDR3 is TGTGCCAGCACCCAAAAGGCCACAGGGGGTCTCGCTTTCTTT.

CDR3 bases: TGTGCCAGCAGCTTAGTAGTTGACCGGGGAAAACTGTTTTTT. Its protein is CASSLVVDRGKLFF. V gene TRBV11-2 combines with J gene TRBJ1-4, with D uncertain. CDR3 size: 14 residues. Germline V gives CDR1 SGHAT, CDR2 FQNNGV. Trimming took off 1 base at V and 10 bases at J, with 13 bases between the two ends. Looking up the rest from reference TRBV11-2 and TRBJ1-4 gives the full variable domain: EAGVAQSPRYKIIEKRQSVAFWCNPISGHATLYWYQQILGQGPKLLIQFQNNGVVDDSQLPKDRFSAERLKGVDSTLKIQPAKLEDSAVYLCASSLVVDRGKLFFGSGTQLSVL.

This clone was observed a handful of times. V usage is TRBV6-1 and J usage is TRBJ2-2; D remains ambiguous. The V gene's germline CDR1 is MNHNS and CDR2 SASEGT. The CDR3 is made up of 11 amino acids. V shed 7 bases and J shed 8 bases, with 8 bases lying between them. CDR3 sequence (DNA): TGTGCCAGCAACTCGATTGGGGAGCTGTTTTTT. Residues: CASNSIGELFF.